Listed here is a single T cell receptor (beta chain). Assay: immunoSEQ multiplex PCR; the TCRdb copy retains only in-frame clones and omits some. In the table there are tens of thousands of clones, approximately 92% of which are singletons. The data were obtained in a study of T cell changes during pregnancy in multiple sclerosis. The receptor was isolated from a female donor with multiple sclerosis, enrolled in a pregnancy study. Sequencing used peripheral blood, obtained in the first trimester of pregnancy.

The CDR3 DNA reads TGTGCCAGCAGTTTTTCCCTCTCGGGTGACGAGCAGTACTTC. The encoded protein is CASSFSLSGDEQYF. The rearrangement joins TRBV27 to TRBJ2-7, with unresolved D. The CDR3 runs to 14 residues. In germline, CDR1 is MNHEY, CDR2 SMNVEV (reference sequence). Trimming took off 3 bases at V and 5 bases at J, with 14 bases between the two ends.